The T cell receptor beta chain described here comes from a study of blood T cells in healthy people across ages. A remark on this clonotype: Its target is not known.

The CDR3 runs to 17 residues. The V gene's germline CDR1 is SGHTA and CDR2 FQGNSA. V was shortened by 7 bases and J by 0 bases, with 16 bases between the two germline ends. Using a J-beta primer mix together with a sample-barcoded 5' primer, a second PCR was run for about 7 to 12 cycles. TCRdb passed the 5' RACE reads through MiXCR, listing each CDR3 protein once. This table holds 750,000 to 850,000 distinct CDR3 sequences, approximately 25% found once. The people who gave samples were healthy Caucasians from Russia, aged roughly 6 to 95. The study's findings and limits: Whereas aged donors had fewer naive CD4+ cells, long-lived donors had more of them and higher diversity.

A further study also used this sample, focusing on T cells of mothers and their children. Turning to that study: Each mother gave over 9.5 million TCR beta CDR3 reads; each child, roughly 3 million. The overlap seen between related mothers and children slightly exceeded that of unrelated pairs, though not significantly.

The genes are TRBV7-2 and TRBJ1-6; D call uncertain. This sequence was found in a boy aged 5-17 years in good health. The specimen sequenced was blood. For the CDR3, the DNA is TGTGCCAGCAACGAATTGGGGAAGAGCTCCTATAATTCACCCCTCCACTTT. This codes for CASNELGKSSYNSPLHF. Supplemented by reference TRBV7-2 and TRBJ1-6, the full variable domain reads GAGVSQSPSNKVTEKGKDVELRCDPISGHTALYWYRQSLGQGLEFLIYFQGNSAPDKSGLPSDRFSAERTGGSVSTLTIQRTQQEDSAVYLCASNELGKSSYNSPLHFGNGTRLTVT.